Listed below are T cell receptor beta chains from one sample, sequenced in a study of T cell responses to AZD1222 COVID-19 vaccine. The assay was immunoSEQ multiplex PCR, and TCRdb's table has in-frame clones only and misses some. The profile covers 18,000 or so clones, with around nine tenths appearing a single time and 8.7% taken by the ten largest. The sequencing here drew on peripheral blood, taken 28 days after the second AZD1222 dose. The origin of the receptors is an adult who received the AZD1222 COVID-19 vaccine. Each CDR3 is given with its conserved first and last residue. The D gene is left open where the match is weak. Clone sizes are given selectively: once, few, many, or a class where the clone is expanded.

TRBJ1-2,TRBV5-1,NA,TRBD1,CASSSPDRGGRDGYTF,TGCGCCAGCAGCTCCCCGGACAGGGGGGGACGTGATGGCTACACCTTC
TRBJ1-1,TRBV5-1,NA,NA,CASSGGTLTSMNTEAFF,TGCGCCAGCAGCGGCGGGACGTTGACCTCCATGAACACTGAAGCTTTCTTT
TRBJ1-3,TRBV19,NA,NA,CASLRSGTFGNTIYF,TGTGCCAGCCTAAGGAGCGGGACATTCGGAAACACCATATATTTT
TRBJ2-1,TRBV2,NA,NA,CASSEGWADNEQFF,TGTGCCAGCAGTGAGGGCTGGGCGGACAATGAGCAGTTCTTC
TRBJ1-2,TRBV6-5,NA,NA,CASRNPGPSRDTF,TGTGCCAGCAGGAACCCGGGACCCTCAAGGGACACCTTC
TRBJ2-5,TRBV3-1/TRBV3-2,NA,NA,CASSQNVRLAGETQYF,TGTGCCAGCAGCCAAAATGTTCGGCTAGCAGGAGAGACCCAGTACTTC
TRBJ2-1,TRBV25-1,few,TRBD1,CASSDLGDREFDEQFF,TGTGCCAGCAGCGACCTGGGGGACAGGGAGTTCGATGAGCAGTTCTTC
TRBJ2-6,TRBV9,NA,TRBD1,CASSPRQGLRSGANVLTF,TGTGCCAGCAGCCCCCGACAGGGCTTACGCTCTGGGGCCAACGTCCTGACTTTC
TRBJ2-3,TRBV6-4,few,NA,CASSAGPSTDTQYF,TGTGCCAGCAGTGCGGGACCTAGCACAGATACGCAGTATTTT
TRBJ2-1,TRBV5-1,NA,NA,CASSVRLAPDEQFF,TGCGCCAGCAGCGTGAGGCTAGCGCCCGATGAGCAGTTCTTC
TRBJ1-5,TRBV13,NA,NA,CASSLGRWSNQPQHF,TGTGCCAGCAGCTTGGGGCGGTGGAGCAATCAGCCCCAGCATTTT
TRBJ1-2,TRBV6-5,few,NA,CASNGGSYGYTF,TGTGCCAGCAACGGAGGGAGCTATGGCTACACCTTC
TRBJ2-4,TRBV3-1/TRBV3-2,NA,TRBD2,CASSQSGEGYSF,TGTGCCAGCAGCCAGTCCGGGGAGGGCTATAGCTTC
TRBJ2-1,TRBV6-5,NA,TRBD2,CASSGGLAGGGEQFF,TGTGCCAGCAGCGGGGGACTAGCGGGAGGTGGAGAGCAGTTCTTC
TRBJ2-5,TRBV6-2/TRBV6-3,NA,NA,CASSREWETQYF,TGTGCCAGCAGTAGGGAGTGGGAGACCCAGTACTTC
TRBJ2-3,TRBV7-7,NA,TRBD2,CASSSGTSGSHTQYF,TGTGCTAGCAGCTCCGGGACTAGCGGGAGTCATACGCAGTATTTT
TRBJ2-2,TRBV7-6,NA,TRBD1,CASAPSSGTGIWTGELFF,TGTGCCAGCGCACCCTCCTCCGGGACAGGGATTTGGACCGGGGAGCTGTTTTTT
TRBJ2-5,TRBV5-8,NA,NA,CASSRRQGRETQYF,TGTGCCAGCAGCCGCCGGCAGGGGCGGGAGACCCAGTACTTC
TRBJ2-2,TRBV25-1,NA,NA,CASRASGVAGELFF,TGTGCCAGCAGGGCCTCCGGGGTAGCCGGGGAGCTGTTTTTT
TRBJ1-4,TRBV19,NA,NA,CASSIDGRATNEKLFF,TGTGCCAGTAGTATAGATGGGAGAGCAACTAATGAAAAACTGTTTTTT
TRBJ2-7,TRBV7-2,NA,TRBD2,CASSLISGTSYEQYF,TGTGCCAGCAGCTTAATCAGCGGGACCTCTTACGAGCAGTACTTC
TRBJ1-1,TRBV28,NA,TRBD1,CATWDRGGNTEAFF,TGTGCCACCTGGGACAGGGGCGGGAACACTGAAGCTTTCTTT
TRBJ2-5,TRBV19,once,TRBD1,CASRGDRGPVETQYF,TGTGCCAGTAGGGGGGACAGGGGGCCGGTGGAGACCCAGTACTTC
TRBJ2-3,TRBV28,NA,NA,CASSLGRGTQYF,TGTGCCAGCAGTTTGGGGCGGGGTACGCAGTATTTT
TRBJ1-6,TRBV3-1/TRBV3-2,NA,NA,CASSQGSRGDSPLHF,TGTGCCAGCAGCCAAGGTTCCCGGGGGGATTCACCCCTCCACTTT
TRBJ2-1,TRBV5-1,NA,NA,CASSLDSYEQFF,TGCGCCAGCAGCTTGGACAGCTATGAGCAGTTCTTC
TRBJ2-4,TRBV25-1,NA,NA,CASSDRIIQYF,TGTGCCAGCAGTGACCGTATCATTCAGTACTTC
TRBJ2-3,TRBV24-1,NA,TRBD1,CATSDDRVDTQYF,TGTGCCACCAGTGATGACAGGGTAGATACGCAGTATTTT
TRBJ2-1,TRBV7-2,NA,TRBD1,CASSANRGQTEQFF,TGTGCCAGCAGCGCTAACAGGGGGCAGACTGAGCAGTTCTTC
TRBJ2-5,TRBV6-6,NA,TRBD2,CASSVPGGAQETQYF,TGTGCCAGCAGTGTCCCGGGGGGGGCCCAAGAGACCCAGTACTTC
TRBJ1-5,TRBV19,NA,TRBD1,CASNRGPQPQHF,TGTGCCAGCAACAGGGGGCCTCAGCCCCAGCATTTT
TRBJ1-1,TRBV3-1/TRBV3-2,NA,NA,CASSHISYISRYTEAFF,TGTGCCAGCAGCCACATATCCTACATTTCGCGATACACTGAAGCTTTCTTT
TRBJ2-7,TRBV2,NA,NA,CASSLENYEQYF,TGTGCCAGCAGCCTAGAGAACTACGAGCAGTACTTC
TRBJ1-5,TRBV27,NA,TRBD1,CASSFQGQLSNQPQHF,TGTGCCAGCAGTTTCCAGGGACAGCTTAGCAATCAGCCCCAGCATTTT
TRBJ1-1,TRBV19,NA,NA,CASTQGFVGNTEAFF,TGTGCCAGTACTCAGGGGTTTGTGGGCAACACTGAAGCTTTCTTT
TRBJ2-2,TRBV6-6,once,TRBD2,CASSMTSGASAGELFF,TGTGCCAGCAGCATGACTAGCGGGGCTAGCGCCGGGGAGCTGTTTTTT
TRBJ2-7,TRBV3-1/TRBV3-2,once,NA,CASSQRFSEQYF,TGTGCCAGCAGCCAGCGCTTTAGCGAGCAGTACTTC
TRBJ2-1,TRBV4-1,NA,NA,CASSQGPTTYNEQFF,TGCGCCAGCAGCCAGGGACCCACAACCTACAATGAGCAGTTCTTC
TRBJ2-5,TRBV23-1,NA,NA,CASSRDETQYF,TGCGCCAGCAGTCGCGACGAGACCCAGTACTTC